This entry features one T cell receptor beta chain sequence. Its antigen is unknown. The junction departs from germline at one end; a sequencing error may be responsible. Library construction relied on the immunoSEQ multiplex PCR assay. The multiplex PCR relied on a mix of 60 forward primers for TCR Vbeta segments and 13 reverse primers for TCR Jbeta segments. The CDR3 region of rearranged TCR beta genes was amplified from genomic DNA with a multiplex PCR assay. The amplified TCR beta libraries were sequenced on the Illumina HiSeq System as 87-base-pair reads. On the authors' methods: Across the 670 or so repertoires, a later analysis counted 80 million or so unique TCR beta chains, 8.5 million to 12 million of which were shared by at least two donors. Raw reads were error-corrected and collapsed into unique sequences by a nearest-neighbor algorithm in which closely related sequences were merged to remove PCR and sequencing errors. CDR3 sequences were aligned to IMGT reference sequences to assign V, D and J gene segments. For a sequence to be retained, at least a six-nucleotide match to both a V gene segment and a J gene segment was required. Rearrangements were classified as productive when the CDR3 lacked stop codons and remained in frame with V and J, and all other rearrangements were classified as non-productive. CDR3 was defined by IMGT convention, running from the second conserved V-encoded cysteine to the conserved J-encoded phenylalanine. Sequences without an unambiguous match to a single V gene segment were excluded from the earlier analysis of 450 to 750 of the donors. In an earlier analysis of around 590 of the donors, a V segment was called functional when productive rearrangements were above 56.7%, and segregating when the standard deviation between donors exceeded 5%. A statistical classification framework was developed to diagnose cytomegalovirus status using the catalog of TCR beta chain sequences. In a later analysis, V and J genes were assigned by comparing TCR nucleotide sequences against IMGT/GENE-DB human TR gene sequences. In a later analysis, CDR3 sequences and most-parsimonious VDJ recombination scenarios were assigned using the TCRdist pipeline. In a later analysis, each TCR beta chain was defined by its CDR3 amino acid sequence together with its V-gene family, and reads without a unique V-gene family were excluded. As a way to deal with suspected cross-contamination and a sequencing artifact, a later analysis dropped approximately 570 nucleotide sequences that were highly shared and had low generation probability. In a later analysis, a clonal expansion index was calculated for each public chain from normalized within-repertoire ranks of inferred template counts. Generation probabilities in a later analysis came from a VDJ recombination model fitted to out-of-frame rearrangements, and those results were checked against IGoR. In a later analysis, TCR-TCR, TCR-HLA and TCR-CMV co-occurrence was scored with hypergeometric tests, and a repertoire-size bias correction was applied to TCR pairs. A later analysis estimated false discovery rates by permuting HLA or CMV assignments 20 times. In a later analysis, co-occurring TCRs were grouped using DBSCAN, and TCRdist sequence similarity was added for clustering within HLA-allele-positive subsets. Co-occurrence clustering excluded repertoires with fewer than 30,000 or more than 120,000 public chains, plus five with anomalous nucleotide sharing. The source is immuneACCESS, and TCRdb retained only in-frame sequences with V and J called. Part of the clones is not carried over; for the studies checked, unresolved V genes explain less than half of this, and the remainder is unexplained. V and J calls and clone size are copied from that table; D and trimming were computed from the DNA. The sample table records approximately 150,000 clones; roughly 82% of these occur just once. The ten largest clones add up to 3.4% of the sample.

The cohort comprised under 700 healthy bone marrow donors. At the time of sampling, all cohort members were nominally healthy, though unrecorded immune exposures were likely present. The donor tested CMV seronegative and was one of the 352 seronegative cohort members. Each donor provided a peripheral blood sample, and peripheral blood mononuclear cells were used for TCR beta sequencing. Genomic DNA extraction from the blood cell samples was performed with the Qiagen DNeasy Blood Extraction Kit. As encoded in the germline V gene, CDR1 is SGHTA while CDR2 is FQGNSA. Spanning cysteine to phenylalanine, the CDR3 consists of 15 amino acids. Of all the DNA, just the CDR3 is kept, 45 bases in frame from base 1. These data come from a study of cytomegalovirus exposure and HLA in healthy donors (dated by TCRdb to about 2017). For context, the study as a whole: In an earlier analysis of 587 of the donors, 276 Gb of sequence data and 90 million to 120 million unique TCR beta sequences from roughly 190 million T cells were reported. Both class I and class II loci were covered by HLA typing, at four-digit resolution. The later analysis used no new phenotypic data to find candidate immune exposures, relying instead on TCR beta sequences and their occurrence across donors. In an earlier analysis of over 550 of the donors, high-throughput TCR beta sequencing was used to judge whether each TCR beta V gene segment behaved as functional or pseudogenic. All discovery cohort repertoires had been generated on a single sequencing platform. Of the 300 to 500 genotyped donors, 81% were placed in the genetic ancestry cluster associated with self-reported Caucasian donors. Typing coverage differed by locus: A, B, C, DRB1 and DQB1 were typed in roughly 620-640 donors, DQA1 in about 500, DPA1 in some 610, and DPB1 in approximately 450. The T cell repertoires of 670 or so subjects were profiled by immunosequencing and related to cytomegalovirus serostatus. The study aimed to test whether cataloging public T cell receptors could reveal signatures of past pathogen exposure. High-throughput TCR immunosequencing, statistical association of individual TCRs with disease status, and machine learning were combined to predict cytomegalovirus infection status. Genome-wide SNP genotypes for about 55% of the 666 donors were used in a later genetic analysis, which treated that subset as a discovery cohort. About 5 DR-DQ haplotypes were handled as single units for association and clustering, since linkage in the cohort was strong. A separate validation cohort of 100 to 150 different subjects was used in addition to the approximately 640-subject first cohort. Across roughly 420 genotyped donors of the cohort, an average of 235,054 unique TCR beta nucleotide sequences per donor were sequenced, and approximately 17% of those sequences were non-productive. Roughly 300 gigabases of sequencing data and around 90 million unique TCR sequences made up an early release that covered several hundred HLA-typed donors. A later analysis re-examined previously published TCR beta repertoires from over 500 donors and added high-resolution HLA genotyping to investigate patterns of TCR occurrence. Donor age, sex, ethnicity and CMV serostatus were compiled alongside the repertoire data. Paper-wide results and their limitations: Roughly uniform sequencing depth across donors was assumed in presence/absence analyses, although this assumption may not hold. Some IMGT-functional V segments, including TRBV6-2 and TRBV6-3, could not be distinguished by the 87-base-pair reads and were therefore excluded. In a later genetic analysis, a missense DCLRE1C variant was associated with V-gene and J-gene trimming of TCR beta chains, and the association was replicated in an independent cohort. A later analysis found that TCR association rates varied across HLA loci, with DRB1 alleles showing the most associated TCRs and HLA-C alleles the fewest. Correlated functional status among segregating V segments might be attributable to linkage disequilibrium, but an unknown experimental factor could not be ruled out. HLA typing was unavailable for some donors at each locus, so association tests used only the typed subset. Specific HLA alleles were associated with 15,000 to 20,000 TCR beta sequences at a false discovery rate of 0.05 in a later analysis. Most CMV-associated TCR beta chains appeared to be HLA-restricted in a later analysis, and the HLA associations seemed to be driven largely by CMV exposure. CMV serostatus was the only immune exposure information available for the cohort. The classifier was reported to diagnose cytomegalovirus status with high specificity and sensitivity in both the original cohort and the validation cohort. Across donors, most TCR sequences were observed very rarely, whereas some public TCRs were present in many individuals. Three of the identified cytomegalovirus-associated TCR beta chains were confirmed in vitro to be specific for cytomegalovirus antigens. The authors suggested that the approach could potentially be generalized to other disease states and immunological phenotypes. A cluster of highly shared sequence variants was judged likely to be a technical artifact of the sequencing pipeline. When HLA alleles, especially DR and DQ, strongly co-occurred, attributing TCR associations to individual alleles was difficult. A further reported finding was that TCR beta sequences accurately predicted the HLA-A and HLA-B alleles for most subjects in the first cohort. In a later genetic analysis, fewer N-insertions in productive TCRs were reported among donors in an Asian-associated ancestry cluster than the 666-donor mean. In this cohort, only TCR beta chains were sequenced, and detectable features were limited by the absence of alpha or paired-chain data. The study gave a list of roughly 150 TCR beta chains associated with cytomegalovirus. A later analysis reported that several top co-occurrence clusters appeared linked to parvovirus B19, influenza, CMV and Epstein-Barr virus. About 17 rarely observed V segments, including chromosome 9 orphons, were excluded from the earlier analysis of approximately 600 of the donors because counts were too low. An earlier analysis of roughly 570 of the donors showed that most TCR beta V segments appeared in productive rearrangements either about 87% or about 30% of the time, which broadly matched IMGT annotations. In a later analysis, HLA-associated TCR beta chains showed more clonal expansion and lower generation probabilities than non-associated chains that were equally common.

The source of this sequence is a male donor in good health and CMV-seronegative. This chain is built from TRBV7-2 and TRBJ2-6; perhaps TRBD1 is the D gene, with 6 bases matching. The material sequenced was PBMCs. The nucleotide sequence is TGTGCCAGCAGCTGGACACGGGTGGGGGCCGACGTCCTGACTTTC. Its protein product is CASSWTRVGADVLTF. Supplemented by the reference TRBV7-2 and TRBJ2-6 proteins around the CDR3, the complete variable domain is GAGVSQSPSNKVTEKGKDVELRCDPISGHTALYWYRQSLGQGLEFLIYFQGNSAPDKSGLPSDRFSAERTGGSVSTLTIQRTQQEDSAVYLCASSWTRVGADVLTFGAGSRLTVL.